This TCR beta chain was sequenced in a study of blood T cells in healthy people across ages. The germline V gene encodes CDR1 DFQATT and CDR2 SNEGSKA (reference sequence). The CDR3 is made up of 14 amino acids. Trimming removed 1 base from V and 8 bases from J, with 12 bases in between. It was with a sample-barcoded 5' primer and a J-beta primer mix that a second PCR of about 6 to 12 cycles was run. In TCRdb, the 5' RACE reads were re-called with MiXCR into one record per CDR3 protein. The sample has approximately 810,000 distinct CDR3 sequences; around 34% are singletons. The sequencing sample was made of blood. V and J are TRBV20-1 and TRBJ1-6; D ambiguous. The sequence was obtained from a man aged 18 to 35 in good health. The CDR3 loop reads CSARAGSGDSPLHF. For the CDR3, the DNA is TGCAGTGCTAGAGCGGGTAGCGGTGATTCACCCCTCCACTTT.